This T cell receptor beta chain was retrieved from a study of T cell clonotyping in hematopoietic cell transplantation. Data came from immunoSEQ multiplex PCR; TCRdb stores just in-frame clones and leaves some out. Of about 26,000 clones listed, approximately 82% are singletons. General study findings and limits: Cells were unsorted, so CD4 and CD8 contributions were not separated. After transplant, recipient diversity fell while pathologically expanded clonotypes grew through day 180. Few recipient clonotypes overlapped donors; over 95% were de novo at given depth. Broader posttransplant TCR repertoire diversity was predicted by graft donor and pretransplant recipient Inverse Simpson Index values.

This CDR3 has 11 amino acids. CDR1 is LNHDA and CDR2 is SQIVND in the germline V gene (reference sequence). V was trimmed by 3 bases and J by 6 bases, leaving 3 bases between them. This clone was observed a few times. Its matching antigen is unknown. Time point specified: recipient sample about 28 days before transplant, after cytoreduction. The chain recombines TRBV19 with TRBJ1-3; D unclear. The source was peripheral blood mononuclear cells, collected before stem cell transplant. This sequence was found in a woman in her sixties or seventies with acute myeloid leukemia. Some clones in this sample may be carry-over from other donors' samples. CDR3 residues: CASSMVNTIYF. CDR3 bases: TGTGCCAGTAGTATGGTAAACACCATATATTTT.